Below are 9 T cell receptor beta chains sequenced from a single sample in a study of T cells in localized non-small cell lung cancer. TCRdb's copy holds only in-frame clones and misses some; the assay was immunoSEQ multiplex PCR. This table has 50,000 to 60,000 clones, 80% appearing once. The sequenced sample was PBMCs, obtained before any cancer treatment. These receptors all come from a woman aged 35-75 years with stage II lung adenocarcinoma.

The rearrangement uses TRBV9 and TRBJ1-3; no clear D gene. CDR3 length: 16 residues. Per the germline V gene, CDR1 is SGDLS and CDR2 is YYNGEE. The V gene lost 1 base and the J gene lost 0 bases, with 11 bases spanning the gap. CDR3: CASSVRTESSGNTIYF. The CDR3 region has the DNA TGTGCCAGCAGCGTAAGGACCGAGAGCTCTGGAAACACCATATATTTT.

This clone was counted only a few times. V and J are TRBV19 and TRBJ1-2; weak D call: TRBD1 (5 bases). V was pared by 5 bases and J by 4 bases, with 17 bases between. CDR1 LNHDA and CDR2 SQIVND come from the germline V gene (reference sequence). There are 15 residues in the CDR3. This CDR3 is CASSVRDPISYGYTF. The CDR3 coding sequence is TGTGCCAGTAGTGTCAGGGACCCCATTTCCTATGGCTACACCTTC.

This clone was detected once. This rearrangement joins TRBV6-1 to TRBJ2-7, with 11 bases matching TRBD2. V trimming: 10 bases; J trimming: 2 bases; junction bases outside the gene matches: 10. The CDR3 extends over 15 amino acids. Germline V lookup: CDR1 MNHNS, CDR2 SASEGT. The CDR3, as DNA: TGTGCCATCCTGCCTAGCGGGGGGACTACCTACGAGCAGTACTTC. This translates into CAILPSGGTTYEQYF.

The V gene is TRBV28, the J gene TRBJ2-7; D is uncertain. Germline V gene data show CDR1 as MDHEN and CDR2 as SYDVKM. The CDR3 spans 16 residues. V lost 6 bases and J lost 0, with 18 bases in between. The DNA of the CDR3 is TGTGCCAGCAGCAATCCTCGGCAGCCCGGCTCCTACGAGCAGTACTTC. Residues: CASSNPRQPGSYEQYF.

The chain recombines TRBV19 with TRBJ1-1; a weak D match, TRBD1 (6 bases). The CDR3 extends over 14 amino acids. V lost 7 bases, J lost 5 bases, and 17 bases lay in between. Per germline, CDR1 LNHDA and CDR2 SQIVND (reference sequence). CDR3 DNA: TGTGCCAGTACCATGGGGGGGCGCAGGACTGAAGCTTTCTTT. This gives the protein CASTMGGRRTEAFF.

The chain joins TRBV4-1 to TRBJ2-7; a weak D match, TRBD1 (6 bases). The CDR3 loop spans 15 amino acids. The V gene's germline CDR1 is MGHRA and CDR2 YSYEKL. V lost 3 bases to trimming and J lost 2 bases, with 14 bases between them. CDR3 region: CASSQYIRGPYEQYF. The CDR3 DNA follows: TGCGCCAGCAGCCAGTATATCAGGGGACCCTACGAGCAGTACTTC.

This chain connects TRBV4-2 to TRBJ1-5; maybe TRBD1 (6 bases). V was trimmed by 3 bases and J by 1 base, leaving 13 bases between them. The CDR3 has 16 residues. From germline, CDR1 is LGHNA and CDR2 YNFKEQ. CDR3 DNA sequence: TGTGCCAGCAGCCAGGCGGTGCAGGGGAGCAATCAGCCCCAGCATTTT. It is translated as CASSQAVQGSNQPQHF.

The J gene is TRBJ2-3, the V gene TRBV7-8; D not resolved. This CDR3 spans 14 amino acids. The germline CDR1 and CDR2 sequences are SGHVS and FQNEAQ. Trimming removed 2 bases at V and 4 bases at J, with 10 bases between. The CDR3, as DNA: TGTGCCAGCAGCTTAATGGCGCTGCCAGATACGCAGTATTTT. This codes for CASSLMALPDTQYF.

This clone is a singleton in its sample. V gene TRBV7-8 combines with J gene TRBJ1-4; 10 bases align to TRBD1. Per germline, CDR1 SGHVS and CDR2 FQNEAQ. CDR3 size: 17 residues. Losses at the gene ends were 1 base for V and 2 bases for J; bases not matched to a gene: 4. As DNA, the CDR3 is TGTGCCAGCAGCTTAGAAGGGACAGGGGTTACTAATGAAAAACTGTTTTTT. Amino acids: CASSLEGTGVTNEKLFF.